This record covers a single T cell receptor (beta chain). Germline-derived CDR1 and CDR2 are SGHAT and FQDESV (reference sequence). CDR3 length: 14 residues. Trimming shortened V by 3 bases and J by 3 bases, and 11 bases separated the two germline ends. In the PCR, 60 Vbeta and 13 Jbeta primers were used. Sequencing was performed with immunoSEQ multiplex PCR; in TCRdb, only in-frame clones are kept and a portion is missing. The sample contains around 190,000 clones, more than 65% of which appear only once. The source of the sample is a study of cytomegalovirus exposure and HLA in healthy donors. J is TRBJ1-2 and V is TRBV11-1; a possible D gene is TRBD1 (5 bases). The sample was PBMCs. The source of this sequence is a girl aged 2-10 years in good health and CMV-seropositive. The CDR3 bases are TGTGCCAGCAGCTTCGAGATAGGGGACTATGGCTACACCTTC. Translating it yields CASSFEIGDYGYTF.